This T cell receptor (beta chain) was observed in a study of read filtering for tumor transcriptome and immune sequencing. Study context: Among patients, approximately 17 were male and around 15 female, aged roughly 45 to 85 (mean about 71). Fewer than ten patients were R-ISS I, about 16 were R-ISS II, roughly 7 were R-ISS III. Findings of the study overall: The CD138-negative fraction was mixed bone marrow immune cells, not pure T cells. About 77% of IR-seq clonotypes had a single read, yet these held about 3.6% of reads.

Molecular barcoded adaptors covering alpha/delta and beta/gamma chains were used on about 0.4 ug RNA. MiXCR, applied by TCRdb to the reads, yields one record per CDR3 protein. The data show 20,000 to 25,000 distinct CDR3 sequences, around 15% seen once. This clonotype was counted ten times or more. Its matching antigen is unknown. CDR1 and CDR2 from the germline V gene are SGHTA and FQGTGA. The CDR3 contains 19 residues. The J segment lost 3 bases and the V segment lost 2 bases, leaving 14 bases of the junction unmatched. This sequence originates from a donor aged 40 or over with multiple myeloma. The chain joins TRBV7-3 to TRBJ2-3, with 10 bases matching TRBD2. Sequencing used a population of CD138-negative cells sorted from bone marrow. In DNA form, the CDR3 reads TGTGCCAGCAGCTTACCCGATCCCGGGACTAGCGTCCGTACAGATACGCAGTATTTT. This translates into CASSLPDPGTSVRTDTQYF.